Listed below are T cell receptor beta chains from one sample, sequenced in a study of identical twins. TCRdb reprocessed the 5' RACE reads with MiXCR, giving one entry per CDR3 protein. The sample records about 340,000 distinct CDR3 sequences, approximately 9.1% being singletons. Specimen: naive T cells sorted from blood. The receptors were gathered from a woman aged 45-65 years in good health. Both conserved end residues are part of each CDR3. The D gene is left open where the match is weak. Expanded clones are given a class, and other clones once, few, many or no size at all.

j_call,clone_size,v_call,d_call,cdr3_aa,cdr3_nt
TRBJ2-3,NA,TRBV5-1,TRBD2,CASSYQPGLALSTDTQYF,TGCGCCAGCAGTTACCAACCCGGACTAGCCCTAAGCACAGATACGCAGTATTTT
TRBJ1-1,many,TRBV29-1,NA,CSVEMGMNTEAFF,TGCAGCGTTGAAATGGGTATGAACACTGAAGCTTTCTTT
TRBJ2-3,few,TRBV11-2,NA,CASSLDQGLKDTQYF,TGTGCCAGCAGCTTAGATCAAGGACTCAAAGATACGCAGTATTTT
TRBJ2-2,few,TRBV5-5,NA,CASSLGLYTGELFF,TGTGCCAGCAGCTTAGGACTGTACACCGGGGAGCTGTTTTTT
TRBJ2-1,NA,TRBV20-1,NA,CSASHSNEQFF,TGCAGTGCTAGCCACAGCAATGAGCAGTTCTTC
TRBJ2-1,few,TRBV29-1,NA,CSVEDLRGGFF,TGCAGCGTTGAAGATCTAAGGGGAGGGTTCTTC
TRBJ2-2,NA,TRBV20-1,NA,CSARAISFSGELFF,TGCAGTGCTAGAGCCATCTCTTTTTCCGGGGAGCTGTTTTTT
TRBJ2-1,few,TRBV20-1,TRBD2,CSARLPSGRGFNEQFF,TGCAGTGCTAGATTACCTAGCGGGAGGGGATTCAATGAGCAGTTCTTC
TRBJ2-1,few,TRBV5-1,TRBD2,CASSIAGGRRNEQFF,TGCGCCAGCAGCATAGCGGGAGGGCGACGGAATGAGCAGTTCTTC
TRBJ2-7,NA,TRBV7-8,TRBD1,CASSLAPHTGQGNEQYF,TGTGCCAGCAGCTTAGCCCCTCATACCGGACAGGGGAACGAGCAGTACTTC
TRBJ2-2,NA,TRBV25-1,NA,CASSALSNTGELFF,TGTGCCAGCAGTGCACTCTCGAACACCGGGGAGCTGTTTTTT
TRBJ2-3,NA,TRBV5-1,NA,CASSLLWTGDLLDTQYF,TGCGCCAGCAGCTTATTATGGACGGGAGACTTGCTTGATACGCAGTATTTT
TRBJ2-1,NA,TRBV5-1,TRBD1,CASSLEGQGANEQFF,TGCGCCAGCAGCTTGGAGGGACAGGGTGCCAATGAGCAGTTCTTC
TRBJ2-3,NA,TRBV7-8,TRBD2,CASSILAGDTDTQYF,TGTGCCAGCAGCATATTAGCGGGGGACACAGATACGCAGTATTTT
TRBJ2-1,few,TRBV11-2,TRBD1,CASSFGDRGFNEQFF,TGTGCCAGCAGCTTCGGGGACAGGGGGTTCAATGAGCAGTTCTTC
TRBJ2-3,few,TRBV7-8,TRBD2,CASSTRTSGRGADTQYF,TGTGCCAGCAGCACTCGGACTAGCGGGAGAGGGGCAGATACGCAGTATTTT
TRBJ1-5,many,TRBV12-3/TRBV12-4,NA,CASRIARGNQPQHF,TGTGCCAGCAGAATTGCTAGGGGCAATCAGCCCCAGCATTTT
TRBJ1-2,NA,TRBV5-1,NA,CASSLMRGGNGYTF,TGCGCCAGCAGCTTGATGAGGGGTGGAAACGGCTACACCTTC
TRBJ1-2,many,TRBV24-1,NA,CATSDFSEGYTF,TGTGCCACCAGTGATTTTAGCGAAGGCTACACCTTC
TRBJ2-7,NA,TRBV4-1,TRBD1,CASGPRQGPSYEQYF,TGCGCCAGCGGCCCCAGACAGGGGCCGTCCTACGAGCAGTACTTC
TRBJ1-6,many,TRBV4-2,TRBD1,CASSREQGNSPLHF,TGTGCCAGCAGCCGGGAACAGGGGAATTCACCCCTCCACTTT
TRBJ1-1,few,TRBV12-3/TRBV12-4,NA,CASSLGRSLVGTEAFF,TGTGCCAGCAGTTTGGGACGGAGCCTCGTCGGCACTGAAGCTTTCTTT
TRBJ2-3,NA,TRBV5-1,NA,CASSNSGFTDTQYF,TGCGCCAGCAGTAATAGCGGCTTTACGGATACGCAGTATTTT
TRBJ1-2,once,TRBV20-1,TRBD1,CSARDQNADRPYGYTF,TGCAGTGCTAGAGACCAAAACGCGGACAGGCCCTATGGTTACACCTTC
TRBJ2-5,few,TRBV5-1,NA,CASGHELSETQYF,TGCGCCAGCGGACACGAGTTGTCTGAGACCCAGTACTTC
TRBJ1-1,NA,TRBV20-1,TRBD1,CSAAPGQLNTEAFF,TGCAGTGCCGCGCCGGGACAGTTGAACACTGAAGCTTTCTTT
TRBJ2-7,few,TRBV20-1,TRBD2,CSARAPIAGGTSYEQYF,TGCAGTGCCCGTGCCCCGATAGCGGGAGGGACCTCCTACGAGCAGTACTTC
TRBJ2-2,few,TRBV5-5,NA,CASSSRAPNTGELFF,TGTGCCAGCAGCTCCCGGGCCCCGAACACCGGGGAGCTGTTTTTT
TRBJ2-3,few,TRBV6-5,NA,CASSYSTGTSASTDTQYF,TGTGCCAGCAGTTACTCGACGGGGACGTCCGCTAGCACAGATACGCAGTATTTT
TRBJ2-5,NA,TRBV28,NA,CASSSLVRETQYF,TGTGCCAGCAGTTCCCTGGTGCGAGAGACCCAGTACTTC
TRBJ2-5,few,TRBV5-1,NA,CASSGDGRGETQYF,TGCGCCAGCAGCGGAGACGGGAGAGGCGAGACCCAGTACTTC
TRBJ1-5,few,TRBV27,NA,CASSLEANQPQHF,TGTGCCAGCAGTTTAGAGGCGAATCAGCCCCAGCATTTT
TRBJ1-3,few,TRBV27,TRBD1,CASSRFGDRLGHSGNTIYF,TGTGCCAGCAGCAGATTTGGGGACAGGTTAGGGCACTCTGGAAACACCATATATTTT
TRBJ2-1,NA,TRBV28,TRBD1,CASSRGLRNEQFF,TGTGCCAGCTCCAGGGGGCTCCGCAATGAGCAGTTCTTC
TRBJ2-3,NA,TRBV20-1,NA,CSARASDTQYF,TGCAGTGCTCGAGCGTCAGATACGCAGTATTTT
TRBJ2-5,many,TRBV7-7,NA,CASSSQTKETQYF,TGTGCTAGCAGCTCTCAGACGAAAGAGACCCAGTACTTC
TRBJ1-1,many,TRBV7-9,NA,CASSPEVNTEAFF,TGTGCCAGCAGCCCCGAGGTGAACACTGAAGCTTTCTTT
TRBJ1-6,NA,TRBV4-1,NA,CASSQVGQGKAPLHF,TGCGCCAGCAGCCAAGTGGGTCAGGGGAAGGCACCCCTCCACTTT
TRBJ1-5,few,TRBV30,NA,CAWSVPGLPPQHF,TGTGCCTGGAGTGTACCTGGATTGCCGCCCCAGCATTTT
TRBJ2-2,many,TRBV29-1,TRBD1,CSAPGTAQNTGELFF,TGCAGCGCCCCTGGGACAGCCCAGAACACCGGGGAGCTGTTTTTT
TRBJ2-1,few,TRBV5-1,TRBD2,CASSLGLAGVGEQFF,TGCGCCAGCAGCCTAGGACTAGCGGGAGTAGGTGAGCAGTTCTTC
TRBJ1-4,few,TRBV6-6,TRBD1,CASSYPRRTGAIGEKLFF,TGTGCCAGCAGTTACCCACGTAGGACAGGGGCAATAGGTGAAAAACTGTTTTTT
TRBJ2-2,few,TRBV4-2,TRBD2,CASSQGTSGRAEKSGELFF,TGTGCCAGCAGCCAAGGGACTAGCGGGAGGGCCGAGAAAAGCGGGGAGCTGTTTTTT
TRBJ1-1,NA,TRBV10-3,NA,CASHDSDTEAFF,TGTGCCAGCCACGACAGTGACACTGAAGCTTTCTTT
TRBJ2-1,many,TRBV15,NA,CATSKIGGVNEQFF,TGTGCCACCAGCAAAATCGGAGGGGTCAATGAGCAGTTCTTC
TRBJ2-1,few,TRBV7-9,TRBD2,CASSYSSGGNNEQFF,TGTGCCAGCAGCTATTCTAGCGGGGGAAACAATGAGCAGTTCTTC
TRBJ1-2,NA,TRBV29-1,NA,CSGGHSGYGYPF,TGCAGCGGGGGACACTCAGGGTATGGCTACCCCTTC
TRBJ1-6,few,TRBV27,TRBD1,CATHRGRGPNSPLHF,TGTGCCACCCACAGGGGGCGGGGGCCTAATTCACCCCTCCACTTT
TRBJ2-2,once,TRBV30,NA,CAWSPRGAGELFF,TGTGCCTGGAGTCCCAGGGGGGCCGGGGAGCTGTTTTTT
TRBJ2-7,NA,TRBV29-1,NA,CSVEDLREGGYEQYF,TGCAGCGTTGAAGATCTGCGGGAAGGAGGGTACGAGCAGTACTTC
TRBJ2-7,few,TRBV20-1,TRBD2,CSARLAGGREQYF,TGCAGTGCTAGACTAGCGGGAGGGCGTGAGCAGTACTTC
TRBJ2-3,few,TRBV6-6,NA,CAGSGTPADTQYF,TGTGCCGGCAGTGGGACCCCGGCAGATACGCAGTATTTT
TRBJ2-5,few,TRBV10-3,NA,CAISDGSEETQYF,TGTGCCATCAGTGACGGTAGCGAAGAGACCCAGTACTTC
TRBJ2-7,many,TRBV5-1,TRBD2,CASSLRPGLAATYEQYF,TGCGCCAGCAGCTTAAGACCGGGACTAGCGGCCACCTACGAGCAGTACTTC